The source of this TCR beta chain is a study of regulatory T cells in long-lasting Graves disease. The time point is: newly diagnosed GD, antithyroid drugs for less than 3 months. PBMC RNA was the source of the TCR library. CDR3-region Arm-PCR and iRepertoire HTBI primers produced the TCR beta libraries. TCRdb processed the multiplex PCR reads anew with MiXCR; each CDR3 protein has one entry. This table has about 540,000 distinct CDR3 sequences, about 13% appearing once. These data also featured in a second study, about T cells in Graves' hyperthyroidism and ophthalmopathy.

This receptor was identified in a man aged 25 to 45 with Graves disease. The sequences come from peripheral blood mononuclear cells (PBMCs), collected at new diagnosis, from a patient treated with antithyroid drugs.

The CDR3 DNA reads TGTGCCATCGGATCCGGACTCGCCGGAGATACGCAGTATTTT. Protein sequence: CAIGSGLAGDTQYF. The rearrangement links TRBV10-3 to TRBJ2-3; TRBD2 is a possible D gene (5 bases). Per germline, CDR1 ENHRY and CDR2 SYGVKD. V lost 8 bases and J lost 5, with 17 bases in between. The CDR3 is made up of 14 amino acids.